The 3 T cell receptor beta chains below were found in one sample sequenced in a study of CD8 T cells in Susac syndrome. Random hexamers were used to reverse transcribe the RNA input (about 0.45 to 1 ug). TCRdb fed the immunoSEQ multiplex PCR reads into MiXCR, producing one record per CDR3 protein. The sample lists a few hundred thousand distinct CDR3 sequences, 95% occurring once. The source material was CD4+ T cells from PBMCs. These receptors came from a human donor with multiple sclerosis.

The chain joins TRBV14 to TRBJ2-5, with D possibly being TRBD1 or TRBD2 (5 bases each). V was trimmed by 1 base and J by 2 bases, leaving 14 bases between them. This CDR3 region has 16 residues. Per germline, CDR1 SGHDN and CDR2 FVKESK. CDR3 nucleotides: TGTGCCAGCAGCCAAGGCCTTCGGGGCCATCAAGAGACCCAGTACTTC. This sequence encodes CASSQGLRGHQETQYF.

The rearrangement links TRBV29-1 to TRBJ2-3; unclear D gene. Trimming stripped 4 bases from V and 3 bases from J, with 11 bases between. Germline V gives CDR1 SQVTM, CDR2 ANQGSEA. The length of the CDR3 is 13 residues. The CDR3 DNA reads TGCAGCGTTGCTGAGTCCGGGACAGATACGCAGTATTTT. Amino acids: CSVAESGTDTQYF.

The chain is built from TRBV20-1 and TRBJ1-2; D uncertain. CDR1 is DFQATT and CDR2 is SNEGSKA in the germline V gene (reference sequence). V dropped 6 bases and J dropped 2 bases, with 10 bases sitting between them. There are 12 residues in the CDR3. CDR3 nucleotides: TGCAGTGCCAGGACGGTAAACTATGGCTACACCTTC. It translates to CSARTVNYGYTF.